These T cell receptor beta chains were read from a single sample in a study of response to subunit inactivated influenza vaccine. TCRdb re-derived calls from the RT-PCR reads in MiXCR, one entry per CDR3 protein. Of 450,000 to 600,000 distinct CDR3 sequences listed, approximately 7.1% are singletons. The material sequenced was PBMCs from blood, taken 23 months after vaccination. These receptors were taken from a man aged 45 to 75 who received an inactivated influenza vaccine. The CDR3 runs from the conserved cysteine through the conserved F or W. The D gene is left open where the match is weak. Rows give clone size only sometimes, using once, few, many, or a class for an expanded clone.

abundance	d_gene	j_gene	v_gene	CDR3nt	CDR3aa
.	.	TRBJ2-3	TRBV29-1	TGCAGCGTAACTGCTGCTTCTAGCACAGATACGCAGTATTTT	CSVTAASSTDTQYF
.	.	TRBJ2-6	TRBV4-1	TGCGCCAGCAGCCAAGACTCCTGGGCCAACGTCCTGACTTTC	CASSQDSWANVLTF
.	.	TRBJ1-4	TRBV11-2	TGTGCCAGCAGCTCTCAGGGCAAAAAACTGTTTTTT	CASSSQGKKLFF
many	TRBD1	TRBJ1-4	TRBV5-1	TGCGCCAGCAGCTTGTTCCAGGGGGATAATGAAAAACTGTTTTTT	CASSLFQGDNEKLFF
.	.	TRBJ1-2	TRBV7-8	TGTGCCAGCAGCTTAGGGCTAGGCAGAACTAACTATGGCTACACCTTC	CASSLGLGRTNYGYTF
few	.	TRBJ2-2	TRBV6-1	TGTGCCACCTGCCGGGGGACAGCCCTCACCGGGGAGCTGTTTTTT	CATCRGTALTGELFF
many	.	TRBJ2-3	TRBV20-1	TGCAGTGCTGGACGGGGCCAAACGGATACGCAGTATTTT	CSAGRGQTDTQYF
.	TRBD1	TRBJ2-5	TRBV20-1	TGCAGTGCCGATGGGACAGGGATGCGAGAGACCCAGTACTTC	CSADGTGMRETQYF
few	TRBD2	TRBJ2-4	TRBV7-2	TGTGCCAGCAGCAAAGAACTGGCGGGAGTAGACATTCAGTACTTC	CASSKELAGVDIQYF
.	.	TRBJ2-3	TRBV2	TGTGCCAGCCGCGATTTGCACGGCACAGATACGCAGTATTTT	CASRDLHGTDTQYF
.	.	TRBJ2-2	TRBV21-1	TGTGCCAGCAGCAACGCCTGGGGGGAGATCCTGAACAGCGGCGGGGAGCTGTTTTTT	CASSNAWGEILNSGGELFF
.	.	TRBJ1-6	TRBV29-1	TGCAGCGTTGGGCAGGGGAGAGGAACACCCCTCCACTTT	CSVGQGRGTPLHF
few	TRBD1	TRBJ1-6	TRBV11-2	TGTGCCAGCAGCTTAGGTCTCGGGACAGTTAATTCACCCCTCCACTTT	CASSLGLGTVNSPLHF
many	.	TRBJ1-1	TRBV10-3	TGTGCCATTACCACAGGGCGCGGCACTGAAGCTTTCTTT	CAITTGRGTEAFF
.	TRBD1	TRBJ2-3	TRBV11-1	TGTGCCAGCACCCTGGGACAGAACACAGATACGCAGTATTTT	CASTLGQNTDTQYF
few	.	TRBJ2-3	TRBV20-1	TGCAGTGCTAGATGGGGAGATACGCAGTATTTT	CSARWGDTQYF
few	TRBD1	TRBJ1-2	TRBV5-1	TGCGCCAGCAGCCCGGGGACAGGGCGAACTAACTATGGCTACACCTTC	CASSPGTGRTNYGYTF
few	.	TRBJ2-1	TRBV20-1	TGCAGTGCTAGAGTACCTCAGTCGGGATTCTACAATGAGCAGTTCTTC	CSARVPQSGFYNEQFF
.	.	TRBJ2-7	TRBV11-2	TGTGCCAGCAGCCCCTTTGCATTCACCCCCTACGAGCAGTACTTC	CASSPFAFTPYEQYF
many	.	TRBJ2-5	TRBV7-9	TGTGCCAGCAGCCTACCCAGGCCCCAAGAGACCCAGTACTTC	CASSLPRPQETQYF
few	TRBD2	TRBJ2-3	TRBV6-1	TGTGCCAGCAGTCTAAGGCGGGGGGCAGATACGCAGTATTTT	CASSLRRGADTQYF
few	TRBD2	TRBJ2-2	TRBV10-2	TGCGCCAGCAGGTCCGGGACTAGCGGGGGGTCCACCGGGGAGCTGTTTTTT	CASRSGTSGGSTGELFF
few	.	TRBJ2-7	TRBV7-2	TGTGCCAGCAGCCTCCTGGTCACCATATACGAGCAGTACTTC	CASSLLVTIYEQYF
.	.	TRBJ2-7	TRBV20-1	TGCAGTGCTAGAGATCTGGCAGGGACCTACGAGCAGTACTTC	CSARDLAGTYEQYF
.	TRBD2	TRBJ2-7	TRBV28	TGTGCCAGCAGTACCGCAGGGAGGGGCTACGAGCAGTACTTC	CASSTAGRGYEQYF
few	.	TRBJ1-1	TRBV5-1	TGCGCCAGCAGCTTGGGACCTTCAGGGGACACTGAAGCTTTCTTT	CASSLGPSGDTEAFF
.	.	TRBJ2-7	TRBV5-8	TGTGCCAGCAGCTTGGATGCGGGCGAAACCTACGAGCAGTACTTC	CASSLDAGETYEQYF
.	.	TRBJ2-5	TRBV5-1	TGCGCCAGCAGCTTGGGTCGGGGCTGGGAGACCCAGTACTTC	CASSLGRGWETQYF
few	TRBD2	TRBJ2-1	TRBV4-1	TGCGCCAGCAGCCAAGCCTTTCCTAGCGGGAGTAGGGGTGAGCAGTTCTTC	CASSQAFPSGSRGEQFF